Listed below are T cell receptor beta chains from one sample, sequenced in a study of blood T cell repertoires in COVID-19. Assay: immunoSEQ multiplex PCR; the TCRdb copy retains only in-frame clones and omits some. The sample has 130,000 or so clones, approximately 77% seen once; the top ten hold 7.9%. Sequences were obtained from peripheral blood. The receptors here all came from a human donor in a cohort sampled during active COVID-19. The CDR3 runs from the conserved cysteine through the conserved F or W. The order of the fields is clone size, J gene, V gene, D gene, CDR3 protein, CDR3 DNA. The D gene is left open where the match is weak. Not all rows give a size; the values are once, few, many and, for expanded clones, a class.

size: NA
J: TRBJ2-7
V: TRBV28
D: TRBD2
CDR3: CASSLVTSTYEQYF
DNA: TGTGCCAGCAGTTTAGTGACTAGCACCTACGAGCAGTACTTC

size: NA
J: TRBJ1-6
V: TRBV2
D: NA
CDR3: CASSNGNSPLHF
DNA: TGTGCCAGCAGCAACGGTAATTCACCCCTCCACTTT

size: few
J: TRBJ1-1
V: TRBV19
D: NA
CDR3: CASTSGDGRAFF
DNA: NA

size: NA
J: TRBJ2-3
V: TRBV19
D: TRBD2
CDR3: CASSIRAGGTDTQYF
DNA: TGTGCCAGTAGTATTAGGGCGGGGGGGACAGATACGCAGTATTTT

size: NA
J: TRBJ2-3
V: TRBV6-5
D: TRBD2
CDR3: CASTHGGATDTQYF
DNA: TGTGCCAGCACCCACGGGGGGGCCACAGATACGCAGTATTTT

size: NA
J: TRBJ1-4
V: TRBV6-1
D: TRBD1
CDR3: CASSEAPGTGLEKLFF
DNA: TGTGCCAGCAGTGAAGCCCCCGGGACAGGGCTGGAAAAACTGTTTTTT

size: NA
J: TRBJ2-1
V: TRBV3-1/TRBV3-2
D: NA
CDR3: CASSQGDSNEQFF
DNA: TGTGCCAGCAGCCAAGGCGACTCCAATGAGCAGTTCTTC

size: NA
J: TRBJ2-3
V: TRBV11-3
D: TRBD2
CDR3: CASSLPLRESGDTQYF
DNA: TGTGCCAGCAGCTTACCCCTGCGGGAGTCTGGGGATACGCAGTATTTT

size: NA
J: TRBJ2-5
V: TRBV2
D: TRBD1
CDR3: CASKRSPAGGLKETQYF
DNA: TGTGCCAGCAAGAGGTCTCCGGCAGGGGGTTTAAAAGAGACCCAGTACTTC

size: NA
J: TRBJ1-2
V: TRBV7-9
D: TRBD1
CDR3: CASSSLGTGEAFGYGYTF
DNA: TGTGCCAGCAGCTCCCTAGGGACAGGGGAGGCCTTCGGTTATGGCTACACCTTC

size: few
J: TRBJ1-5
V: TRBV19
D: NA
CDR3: CASTGIRNQPQHF
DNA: TGTGCCAGTACCGGGATTCGCAATCAGCCCCAGCATTTT

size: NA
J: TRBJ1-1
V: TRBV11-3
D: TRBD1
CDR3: CASSPTGANTEAFF
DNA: TGTGCCAGCAGCCCGACAGGGGCGAACACTGAAGCTTTCTTT

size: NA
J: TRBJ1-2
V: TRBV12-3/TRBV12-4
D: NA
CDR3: CASSLNQIYGYTF
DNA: TGTGCCAGCAGTTTAAATCAGATCTATGGCTACACCTTC

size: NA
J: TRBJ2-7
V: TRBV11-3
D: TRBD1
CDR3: CASSPRDRYEQYF
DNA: TGTGCCAGCAGCCCACGGGACAGATACGAGCAGTACTTC

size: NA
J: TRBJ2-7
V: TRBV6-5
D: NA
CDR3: CASRVRTYEQYF
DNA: TGTGCCAGCAGGGTCAGGACCTACGAGCAGTACTTC

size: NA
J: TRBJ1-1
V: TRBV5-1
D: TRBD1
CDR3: CASSTTTGVTEAFF
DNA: TGCGCCAGCAGCACGACTACAGGGGTCACTGAAGCTTTCTTT

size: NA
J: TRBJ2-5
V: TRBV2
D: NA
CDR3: CASIPGFQETQYF
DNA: TGTGCCAGCATTCCGGGATTCCAAGAGACCCAGTACTTC

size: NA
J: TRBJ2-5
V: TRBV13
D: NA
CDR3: CASSSDRQETQYF
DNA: TGTGCCAGCAGCTCGGACAGACAAGAGACCCAGTACTTC

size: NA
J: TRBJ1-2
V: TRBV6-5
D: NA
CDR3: CASSRPDTVYGYTF
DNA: TGTGCCAGCAGTCGCCCCGACACGGTCTATGGCTACACCTTC

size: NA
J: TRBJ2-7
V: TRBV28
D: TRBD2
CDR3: CASSPGVTLAGGGYEQYF
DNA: TGTGCCAGCAGTCCAGGGGTCACCCTAGCGGGAGGCGGATACGAGCAGTACTTC

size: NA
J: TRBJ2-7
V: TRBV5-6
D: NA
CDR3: CASSLASHSYYEQYF
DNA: TGTGCCAGCAGCTTGGCTAGCCATTCATACTACGAGCAGTACTTC

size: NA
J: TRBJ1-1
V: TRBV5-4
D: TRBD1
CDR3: CASSRPAKQGVETEAFF
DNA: TGTGCCAGCAGCCGGCCGGCGAAACAGGGGGTGGAAACTGAAGCTTTCTTT

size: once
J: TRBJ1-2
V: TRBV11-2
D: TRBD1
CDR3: CASSLARTGSLRYGYTF
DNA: TGTGCCAGCAGCTTAGCACGGACAGGGAGTTTGAGATATGGCTACACCTTC

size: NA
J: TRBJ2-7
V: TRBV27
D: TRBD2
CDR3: CASKMGTSYAYEQYF
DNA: TGTGCCAGCAAGATGGGGACTAGCTACGCCTACGAGCAGTACTTC

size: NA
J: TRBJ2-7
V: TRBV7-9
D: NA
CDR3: CASSPGQLYEQYF
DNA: TGTGCCAGCAGCCCCGGACAGCTCTACGAGCAGTACTTC

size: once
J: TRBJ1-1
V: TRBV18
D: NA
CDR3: CASSPSRGGGTEAFF
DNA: TGTGCCAGCTCACCATCAAGAGGTGGGGGGACTGAAGCTTTCTTT

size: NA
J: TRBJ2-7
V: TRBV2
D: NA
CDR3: CASSEAFSASFSYEQYF
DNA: TGTGCCAGCAGTGAAGCTTTTAGCGCGAGTTTCTCCTACGAGCAGTACTTC

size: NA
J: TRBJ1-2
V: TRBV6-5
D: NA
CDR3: CASSYAGYNYGYTF
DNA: TGTGCCAGCAGTTATGCAGGATACAACTATGGCTACACCTTC

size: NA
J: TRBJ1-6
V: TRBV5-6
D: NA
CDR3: CASSLVRQEDSPLHF
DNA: TGTGCCAGCAGCTTGGTTCGACAGGAGGATTCACCCCTCCACTTT

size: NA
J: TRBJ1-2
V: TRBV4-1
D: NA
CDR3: CASSPVATGSNYGYTF
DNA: TGCGCCAGCAGCCCAGTGGCGACAGGTTCTAACTATGGCTACACCTTC

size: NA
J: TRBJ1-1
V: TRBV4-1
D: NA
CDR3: CASSQAPQGKNTEAFF
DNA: TGCGCCAGCAGCCAAGCCCCCCAGGGGAAGAACACTGAAGCTTTCTTT

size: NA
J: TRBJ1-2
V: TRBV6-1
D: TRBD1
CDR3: CASSESRTGAYGYTF
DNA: TGTGCCAGCAGTGAAAGTCGGACAGGGGCCTATGGCTACACCTTC

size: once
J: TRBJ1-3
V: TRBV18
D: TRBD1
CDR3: CASSPKLPRQGSGNTIYF
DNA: TGTGCCAGCTCACCCAAGCTACCCCGACAGGGATCCGGAAACACCATATATTTT

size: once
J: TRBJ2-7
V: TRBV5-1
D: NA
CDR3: CASSPNPFRGTYEQYF
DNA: TGCGCCAGCAGCCCAAACCCCTTTCGAGGAACCTACGAGCAGTACTTC

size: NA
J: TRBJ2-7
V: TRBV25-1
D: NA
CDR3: CASSASSGPYEQYF
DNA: TGTGCCAGCAGCGCCTCTTCAGGTCCCTACGAGCAGTACTTC

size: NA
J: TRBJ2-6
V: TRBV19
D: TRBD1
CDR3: CASSIDTGAGANVLTF
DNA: TGTGCCAGTAGTATAGACACAGGGGCTGGGGCCAACGTCCTGACTTTC

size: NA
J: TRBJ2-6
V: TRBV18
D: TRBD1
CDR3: CASSPQGAGANVLTF
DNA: TGTGCCAGCTCACCTCAGGGGGCTGGGGCCAACGTCCTGACTTTC

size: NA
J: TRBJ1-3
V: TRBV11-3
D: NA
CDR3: CASSLVSSGNTIYF
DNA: TGTGCCAGCAGCTTAGTCAGTTCTGGAAACACCATATATTTT

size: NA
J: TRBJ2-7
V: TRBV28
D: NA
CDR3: CASSWRGWYEQYF
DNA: TGTGCCAGCAGTTGGAGGGGCTGGTACGAGCAGTACTTC

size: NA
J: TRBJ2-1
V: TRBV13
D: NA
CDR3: CASSFMEVNNNEQFF
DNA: TGTGCCAGCAGCTTTATGGAGGTCAACAACAATGAGCAGTTCTTC

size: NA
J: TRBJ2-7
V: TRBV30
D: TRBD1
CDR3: CAWTTDRVDYEQYF
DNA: TGTGCCTGGACCACCGACAGGGTTGACTACGAGCAGTACTTC

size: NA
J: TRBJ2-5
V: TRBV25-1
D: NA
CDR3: CASRHPGGGQETQYF
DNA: TGTGCCAGCAGACACCCCGGTGGCGGCCAAGAGACCCAGTACTTC

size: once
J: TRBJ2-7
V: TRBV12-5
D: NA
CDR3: CASGLVEVGAEQYF
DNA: TGTGCTAGTGGTTTGGTAGAGGTGGGGGCCGAGCAGTACTTC

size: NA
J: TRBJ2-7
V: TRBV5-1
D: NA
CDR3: CASSAGSYEQYF
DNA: TGCGCCAGCAGCGCCGGGTCCTACGAGCAGTACTTC

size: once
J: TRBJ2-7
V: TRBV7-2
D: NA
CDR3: CASSKLDLGYEQYF
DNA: TGTGCCAGCAGCAAACTAGATCTGGGGTACGAGCAGTACTTC

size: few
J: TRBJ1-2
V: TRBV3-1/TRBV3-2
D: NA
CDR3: CASRALNYGYTF
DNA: TGTGCCAGCAGGGCTCTGAACTATGGCTACACCTTC

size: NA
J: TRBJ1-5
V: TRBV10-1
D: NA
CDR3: CASSATENQPQHF
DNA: TGCGCCAGCAGTGCGACGGAGAATCAGCCCCAGCATTTT

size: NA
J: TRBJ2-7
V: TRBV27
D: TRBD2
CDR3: CASSQLPLVAGLEQYF
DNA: TGTGCCAGCAGTCAACTCCCCTTGGTAGCGGGCCTCGAGCAGTACTTC

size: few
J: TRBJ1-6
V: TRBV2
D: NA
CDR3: CASSALRGYNSPLHF
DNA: TGTGCCAGCAGTGCCCTCAGAGGTTATAATTCACCCCTCCACTTT

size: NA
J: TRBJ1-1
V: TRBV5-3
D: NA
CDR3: CARSPNTNTEAFF
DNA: TGTGCCAGAAGCCCAAATACAAACACTGAAGCTTTCTTT

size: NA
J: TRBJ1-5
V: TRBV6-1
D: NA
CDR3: CASSEEEGMGNQPQHF
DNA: TGTGCCAGCAGTGAAGAGGAGGGGATGGGCAATCAGCCCCAGCATTTT

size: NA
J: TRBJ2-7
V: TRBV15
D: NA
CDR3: CATSSRRGSYEQYF
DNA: TGTGCCACCAGCAGCCGACGGGGAAGCTACGAGCAGTACTTC

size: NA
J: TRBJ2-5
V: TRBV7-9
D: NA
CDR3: CASSLERETQYF
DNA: TGTGCCAGCAGCTTAGAGAGGGAGACCCAGTACTTC

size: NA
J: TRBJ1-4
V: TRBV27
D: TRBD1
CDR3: CASSTGQGAKEKLFF
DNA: TGTGCCAGCAGTACCGGACAGGGGGCAAAGGAAAAACTGTTTTTT

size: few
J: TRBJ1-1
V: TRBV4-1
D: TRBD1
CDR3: CASSQVDRGGTEAFF
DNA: TGCGCCAGCAGCCAAGTGGACAGGGGCGGCACTGAAGCTTTCTTT

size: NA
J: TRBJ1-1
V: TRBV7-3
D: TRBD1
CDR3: CASSRQGGTEAFF
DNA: TGTGCCAGCAGTCGACAGGGTGGAACTGAAGCTTTCTTT

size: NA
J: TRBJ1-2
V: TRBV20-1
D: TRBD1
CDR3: CSASLDRGVHYGYTF
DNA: TGCAGTGCTAGTCTCGACAGGGGAGTGCACTATGGCTACACCTTC